This T cell receptor (beta chain) was profiled in a study of vaccination effects on CD4 cells after COVID-19. Expansion of antigen-specific CD4+ T cells with viral peptide pools was carried out by the ViraFEST assay before sequencing. Following culture for approximately ten days, CD4+ T cells were isolated. Nobody among the vaccine recipients had prior SARS-CoV-2 infection (nucleocapsid antibodies were negative). Wells of around 2.2 million PBMC each were grown with around 10 IU/ml IL-2 and about 10 ug/ml peptides. This clone was recorded once. The antigen remains unidentified. The method was immunoSEQ multiplex PCR; TCRdb's version includes in-frame clones alone and lacks a portion of them. This sample has 62,000 or so clones, with 80% found just once. Overall study findings and caveats: Pronounced clonal contraction occurred in clones induced by infection and by vaccine late after vaccination.

V was pared by 2 bases and J by 4 bases, with 8 bases between. Germline-derived CDR1 and CDR2 are KGHDR and SFDVKD. The CDR3 runs 14 residues. The sequences come from CD4+ T cells from PBMCs cultured with SARS-CoV-2 spike peptides, collected before COVID-19 vaccination. This chain joins TRBV24-1 and TRBJ2-1, with D perhaps TRBD1 (5 bases). This sequence was found in a human donor who received a COVID-19 vaccine. The CDR3 DNA is TGTGCCACCAGTGATTCTGACAGATACAATGAGCAGTTCTTC. Translated, it gives CATSDSDRYNEQFF.